This T cell receptor (beta chain) was recovered during a study of blood T cell repertoires in COVID-19. On the study more broadly: Samples of COVID-19 (acute and convalescent) were obtained from the United States, Italy and Spain.

The junction had 6 bases not matched to a gene; V was cut back by 4 bases and J by 3 bases. Germline V lookup: CDR1 KGHSH, CDR2 LQKENI. The CDR3 is 15 residues long. Source study methods: Counts of nucleated cells, estimated from reference gene primer amplification, were obtained. Generated by immunoSEQ multiplex PCR, the TCRdb table keeps only in-frame clones and is missing some. That table supplies the V and J calls and clone size; D and trimming were determined from the DNA. This sample has about 170,000 clones, with approximately 85% found just once. V and J are TRBV18 and TRBJ1-1, with 9 bases aligning to TRBD1. Sequences were obtained from peripheral blood. This TCR was recovered from an elderly woman with COVID-19, enrolled during active disease. In DNA form, the CDR3 reads TGTGCCAGCTCACGGGCACAGGGGGCGGACACTGAAGCTTTCTTT. Translating it yields CASSRAQGADTEAFF. The full variable domain, its missing parts supplied by reference TRBV18 and TRBJ1-1, is NAGVMQNPRHLVRRRGQEARLRCSPMKGHSHVYWYRQLPEEGLKFMVYLQKENIIDESGMPKERFSAEFPKEGPSILRIQQVVRGDSAAYFCASSRAQGADTEAFFGQGTRLTVV.